The 11 T cell receptor beta chains below come from one sample, sequenced in a study of shared T cell receptors in the human thymus (dated by TCRdb to the early 2020s). Libraries were prepared through the immunoSEQ multiplex PCR assay. In its TCRdb copy, this immuneACCESS table keeps in-frame sequences only and misses some clones. Where compared with another copy, unresolved V genes explain less than half of these, and the others have no known cause. The sample yields hundreds of thousands of clones; more than 70% were counted once. The top ten constitute 0.0094% of the sample. These data also featured in a second study, about human thymus T cells.

Source material: thymocytes. These receptors all come from a boy younger than two with a congenital heart defect. Donor details come from another sample of the same person, matched by shared clones.

This clone was recorded once. The V call is TRBV27, the J call TRBJ2-7, with D perhaps matching TRBD2 (6 bases). The germline V and J ends were trimmed by 4 bases and 5 bases, with 12 bases remaining between them. The CDR3 extends over 13 amino acids. The germline CDR1 and CDR2 sequences are MNHEY and SMNVEV (reference sequence). In DNA, the CDR3 is TGTGCCAGCAGTTATGTAGAGCGGGACGAGCAGTACTTC. It is translated as CASSYVERDEQYF.

The chain uses TRBV5-1 and TRBJ1-6; 7 positions match TRBD1. Germline values: CDR1 SGHRS, CDR2 YFSETQ. There are 20 residues in the CDR3. The V and J ends lost 1 base and 9 bases, in that order; junction bases with no gene match: 22. DNA of the CDR3: TGCGCCAGCAGCTTGCCAGTCGGGGGGGGGACGACAGGGCAGCTTTCACCCCTCCACTTT. It translates to CASSLPVGGGTTGQLSPLHF.

There are a few counts of this clone. The gene calls are TRBV5-1 and TRBJ1-3; D is possibly TRBD1 (6 bases). CDR3 length: 14 residues. Germline V CDR1 and CDR2: SGHRS, YFSETQ. The V end was cut by 7 bases, the J end by 2 bases, with 13 bases between. This CDR3 is CASGPGTPGNTIYF. The CDR3 nucleotides are TGCGCCAGCGGACCCGGGACACCTGGAAACACCATATATTTT.

This clone was seen only once. J is TRBJ2-3 and V is TRBV9; 7 nucleotides match TRBD2. The CDR3 contains 13 residues. With 4 bases clipped from V and 3 bases from J, the junction kept 2 bases outside the gene matches. Germline V gives CDR1 SGDLS, CDR2 YYNGEE. In DNA, the CDR3 is TGTGCCAGCAGCCGGACTAGAACAGATACGCAGTATTTT. Protein product: CASSRTRTDTQYF.

V gene TRBV5-1 combines with J gene TRBJ2-1; D gene unclear. The V end was cut by 0 bases, the J end by 8 bases, with 12 bases between. Germline CDR1 reads SGHRS; CDR2 reads YFSETQ. The CDR3 is made up of 14 amino acids. The CDR3 nucleotides are TGCGCCAGCAGCTTGGCCTACCCCGAAGATGAGCAGTTCTTC. Encoded protein: CASSLAYPEDEQFF.

J is TRBJ1-3 and V is TRBV4-2, with 7 positions matching TRBD1. J lost 2 bases, V lost 7 bases, and 5 bases had no gene match. Germline CDR1 reads LGHNA; CDR2 reads YNFKEQ. The CDR3 runs to 14 residues. This chain's CDR3 is CASKTGNAGNTIYF. The CDR3 coding sequence is TGTGCCAGCAAGACAGGGAACGCTGGAAACACCATATATTTT.

The gene calls are TRBV9 and TRBJ1-6; 10 bases fit TRBD1. The CDR3 covers 14 residues. V trimming: 6 bases; J trimming: 9 bases; junction bases outside the gene matches: 6. Germline V lookup: CDR1 SGDLS, CDR2 YYNGEE. The CDR3 region has the DNA TGTGCCAGCACCCCGGGGGACAGGGGTTCACCCCTCCACTTT. It specifies CASTPGDRGSPLHF.

A remark on this clone: Other DNA sequences in the sample encode the same CDR3. The chain has TRBV27 and TRBJ1-5, with TRBD1 matching 9 bases. Germline V lookup: CDR1 MNHEY, CDR2 SMNVEV (reference sequence). The V segment lost 4 bases and the J segment 4 bases; nucleotides outside the gene matches: 2. This CDR3 spans 14 amino acids. The CDR3 here is CASSSGQGNQPQHF. DNA for the CDR3: TGTGCCAGCAGTTCCGGACAGGGGAATCAGCCCCAGCATTTT.

The chain employs TRBV28 and TRBJ2-7; TRBD1 matches 7 bases. In germline, CDR1 is MDHEN, CDR2 SYDVKM. Unmatched junction bases numbered 16, after V lost 8 bases and J lost 6 bases. The CDR3 spans 15 residues. The CDR3 coding sequence is TGTGCCAGCCTCCCTCCGACAGGGATATTGAGCGAGCAGTACTTC. Translating gives CASLPPTGILSEQYF.

The gene calls are TRBV5-8 and TRBJ2-1; TRBD1 might be the D (6 bases). With 4 bases removed from V and 0 bases from J, the gap between germline ends came to 17 bases. From germline, CDR1 is SGHTS and CDR2 YDEGEE. The CDR3 has 17 residues. The CDR3 nucleotides read TGTGCCAGCAGCGGAACCGGGACACCCTCCTCCTACAATGAGCAGTTCTTC. Protein sequence: CASSGTGTPSSYNEQFF.

This chain connects TRBV11-2 to TRBJ2-7; weak D call: TRBD1 (6 bases). Germline assignment: CDR1 SGHAT and CDR2 FQNNGV. The V gene lost 4 bases and the J gene lost 4 bases, with 17 bases spanning the gap. This CDR3 is 15 amino acids long. The chain's CDR3 is CASSSTRQGQYEQYF. The CDR3 coding sequence is TGTGCCAGCAGCTCTACCCGTCAGGGGCAGTACGAGCAGTACTTC. Drawing the rest from reference TRBV11-2 and TRBJ2-7, the complete variable domain is EAGVAQSPRYKIIEKRQSVAFWCNPISGHATLYWYQQILGQGPKLLIQFQNNGVVDDSQLPKDRFSAERLKGVDSTLKIQPAKLEDSAVYLCASSSTRQGQYEQYFGPGTRLTVT.